The text below deals with one T cell receptor (beta chain). Its antigen is still unknown. With 1 base removed from V and 5 bases from J, the gap between germline ends came to 11 bases. The germline V gene has CDR1 SGHTA and CDR2 FQGNSA. CDR3 size: 14 residues. The source of the sample is a study of shared clonotypes between healthy human individuals. Overall study: Participating donors consisted of two women and a few men aged 18 to 49.

Sequencing used immunoSEQ multiplex PCR; TCRdb keeps in-frame clones, though not all of them. The data contain fewer than 3 million clones, roughly 90% of them singletons. Findings of the study overall: Depth was large, yet rarefaction showed that sorted-subset sequencing was incomplete.

The V and J genes are TRBV7-2 and TRBJ2-5; D tentatively reads TRBD1 or TRBD2 (5 bases each). What was sequenced was naive CD4+ T cells from PBMCs. As for subset: CD45RA+ positively selected. The clonotype originates from a man between 18 and 29 years old in good health. Some clones in this sample may be carry-over from other donors' samples. The CDR3 loop reads CASSLVGTSETQYF. In DNA form, the CDR3 reads TGTGCCAGCAGCTTAGTTGGGACCAGCGAGACCCAGTACTTC.